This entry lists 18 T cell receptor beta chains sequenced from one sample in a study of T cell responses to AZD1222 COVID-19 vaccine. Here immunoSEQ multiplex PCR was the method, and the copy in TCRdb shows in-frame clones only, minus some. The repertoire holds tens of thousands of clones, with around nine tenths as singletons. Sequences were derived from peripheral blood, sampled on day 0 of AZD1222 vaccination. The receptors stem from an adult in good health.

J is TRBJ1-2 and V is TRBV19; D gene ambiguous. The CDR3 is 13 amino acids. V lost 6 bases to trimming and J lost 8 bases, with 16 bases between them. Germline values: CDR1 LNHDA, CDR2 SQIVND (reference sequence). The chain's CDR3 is CASRGGWESGYTF. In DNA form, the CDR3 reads TGTGCCAGTAGAGGAGGGTGGGAGTCGGGCTACACCTTC. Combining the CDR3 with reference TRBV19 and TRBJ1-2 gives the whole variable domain DGGITQSPKYLFRKEGQNVTLSCEQNLNHDAMYWYRQDPGQGLRLIYYSQIVNDFQKGDIAEGYSVSREKKESFPLTVTSAQKNPTAFYLCASRGGWESGYTFGSGTRLTVV.

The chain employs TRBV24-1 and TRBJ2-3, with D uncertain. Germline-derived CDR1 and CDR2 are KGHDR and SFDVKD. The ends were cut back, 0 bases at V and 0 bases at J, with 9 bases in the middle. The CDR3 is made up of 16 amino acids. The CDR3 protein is CATSDLRQESTDTQYF. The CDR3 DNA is TGTGCCACCAGTGATTTGCGGCAGGAGAGCACAGATACGCAGTATTTT.

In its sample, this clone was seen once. Here the CDR3 reads CAISEFGTGIPWGIQYF. In DNA, the CDR3 is TGTGCCATCAGTGAGTTCGGGACAGGTATTCCTTGGGGCATTCAGTACTTC. This chain links TRBV10-3 with TRBJ2-4, with 8 bases that match TRBD1. This CDR3 has 17 amino acids. The junction had 14 bases not matched to a gene; V was cut back by 1 base and J by 9 bases. CDR1 is ENHRY and CDR2 is SYGVKD in the germline V gene.

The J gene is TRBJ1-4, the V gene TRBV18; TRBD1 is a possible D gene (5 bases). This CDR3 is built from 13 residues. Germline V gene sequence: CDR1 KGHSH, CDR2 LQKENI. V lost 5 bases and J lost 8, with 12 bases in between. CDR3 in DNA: TGTGCCAGCTCAAAGGGGCTTGAAGAAAAACTGTTTTTT. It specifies CASSKGLEEKLFF. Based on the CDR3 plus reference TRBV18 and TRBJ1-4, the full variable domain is NAGVMQNPRHLVRRRGQEARLRCSPMKGHSHVYWYRQLPEEGLKFMVYLQKENIIDESGMPKERFSAEFPKEGPSILRIQQVVRGDSAAYFCASSKGLEEKLFFGSGTQLSVL.

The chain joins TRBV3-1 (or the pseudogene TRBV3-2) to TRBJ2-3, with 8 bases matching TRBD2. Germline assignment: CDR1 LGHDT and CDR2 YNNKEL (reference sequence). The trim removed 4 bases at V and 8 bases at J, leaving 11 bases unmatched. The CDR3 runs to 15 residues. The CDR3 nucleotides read TGTGCCAGCAGCCCCAAAGTGTCGGGACTAGTTACGCAGTATTTT. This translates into CASSPKVSGLVTQYF.

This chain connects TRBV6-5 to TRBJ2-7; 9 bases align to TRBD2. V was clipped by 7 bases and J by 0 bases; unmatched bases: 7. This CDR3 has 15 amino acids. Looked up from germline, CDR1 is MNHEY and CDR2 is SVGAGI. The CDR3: CASIGGLASSYEQYF. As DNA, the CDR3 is TGTGCCAGCATTGGAGGACTAGCGTCCTCCTACGAGCAGTACTTC.

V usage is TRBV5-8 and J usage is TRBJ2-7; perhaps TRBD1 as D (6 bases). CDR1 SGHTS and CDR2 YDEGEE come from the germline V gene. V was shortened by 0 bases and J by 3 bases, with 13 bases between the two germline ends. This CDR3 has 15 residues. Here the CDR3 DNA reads TGTGCCAGCAGCTTGGGGGGGCAGGGGATCTACGAGCAGTACTTC. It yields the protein CASSLGGQGIYEQYF.

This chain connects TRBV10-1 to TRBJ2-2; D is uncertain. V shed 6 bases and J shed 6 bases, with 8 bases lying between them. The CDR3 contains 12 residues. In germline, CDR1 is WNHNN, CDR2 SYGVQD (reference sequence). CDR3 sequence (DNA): TGCGCCAGCAGCGCCGTCCCCGGGGAGCTGTTTTTT. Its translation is CASSAVPGELFF.

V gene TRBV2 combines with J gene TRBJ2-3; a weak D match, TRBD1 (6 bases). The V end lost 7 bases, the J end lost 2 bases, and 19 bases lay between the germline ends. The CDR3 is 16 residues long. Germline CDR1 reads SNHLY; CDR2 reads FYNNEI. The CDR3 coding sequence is TGTGCCAGCAACCCGAATACTGGACAGATCACAGATACGCAGTATTTT. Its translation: CASNPNTGQITDTQYF.

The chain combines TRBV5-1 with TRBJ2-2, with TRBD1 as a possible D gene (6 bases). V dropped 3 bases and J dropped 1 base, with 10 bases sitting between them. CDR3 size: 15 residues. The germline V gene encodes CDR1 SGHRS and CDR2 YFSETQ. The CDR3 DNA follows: TGCGCCAGCAGCTCGGGACATATGAACACCGGGGAGCTGTTTTTT. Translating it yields CASSSGHMNTGELFF. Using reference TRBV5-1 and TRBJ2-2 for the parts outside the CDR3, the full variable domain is KAGVTQTPRYLIKTRGQQVTLSCSPISGHRSVSWYQQTPGQGLQFLFEYFSETQRNKGNFPGRFSGRQFSNSRSEMNVSTLELGDSALYLCASSSGHMNTGELFFGEGSRLTVL.

CDR3 sequence (DNA): TGTGCCAGCAGCTTAGGGGCGAGTCTAACTTACGAGCAGTACTTC. Translation gives CASSLGASLTYEQYF. J is TRBJ2-7 and V is TRBV7-2; no definite D call. CDR1 SGHTA and CDR2 FQGNSA come from the germline V gene. The germline V and J ends were trimmed by 1 base and 4 bases, with 14 bases remaining between them. The CDR3 has 15 amino acids. Filled out from reference TRBV7-2 and TRBJ2-7, the complete variable domain reads GAGVSQSPSNKVTEKGKDVELRCDPISGHTALYWYRQSLGQGLEFLIYFQGNSAPDKSGLPSDRFSAERTGGSVSTLTIQRTQQEDSAVYLCASSLGASLTYEQYFGPGTRLTVT.

Written as DNA, the CDR3 is TGTGCCAGCAGCCGGGATTACACTGAAGCTTTCTTT. Protein sequence: CASSRDYTEAFF. V is TRBV5-8 and J is TRBJ1-1; D gene uncertain. Between the trimmed V and J ends, which lost 4 bases and 3 bases, there was a span of 7 bases. The CDR3 is 12 residues long. Germline CDR1 and CDR2: SGHTS and YDEGEE. Full variable domain (outside the CDR3, taken from reference TRBV5-8 and TRBJ1-1): EAGVTQSPTHLIKTRGQQATLRCSPISGHTSVYWYQQALGLGLQFLLWYDEGEERNRGNFPPRFSGRQFPNYSSELNVNALELEDSALYLCASSRDYTEAFFGQGTRLTVV.

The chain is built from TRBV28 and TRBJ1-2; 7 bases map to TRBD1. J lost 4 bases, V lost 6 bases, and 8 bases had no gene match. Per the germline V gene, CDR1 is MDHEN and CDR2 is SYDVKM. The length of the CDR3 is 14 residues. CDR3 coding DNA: TGTGCCAGCAGCCAAAGGACAGGCTCCTATGGCTACACCTTC. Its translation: CASSQRTGSYGYTF.

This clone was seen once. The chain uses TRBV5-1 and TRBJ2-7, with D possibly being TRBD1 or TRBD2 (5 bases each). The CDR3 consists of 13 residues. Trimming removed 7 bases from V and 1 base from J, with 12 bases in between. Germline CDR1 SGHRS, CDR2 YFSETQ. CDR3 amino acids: CASRKEGSYEQYF. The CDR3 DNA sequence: TGCGCCAGCCGCAAAGAGGGGTCCTACGAGCAGTACTTC.

The CDR3 DNA reads TGTGCCAGCTCACCTGAAGAGCAGGACGTCTCCTACGAGCAGTACTTC. Its translation is CASSPEEQDVSYEQYF. This chain connects TRBV18 to TRBJ2-7; no reliable D call. Germline V gene lookup returns CDR1 KGHSH and CDR2 LQKENI. Trimming cost V 3 bases and J 0 bases, with 15 bases left between them. The length of the CDR3 is 16 residues.

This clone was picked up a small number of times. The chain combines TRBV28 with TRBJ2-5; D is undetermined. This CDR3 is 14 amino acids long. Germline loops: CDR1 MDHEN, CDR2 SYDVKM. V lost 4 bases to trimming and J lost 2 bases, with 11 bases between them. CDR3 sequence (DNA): TGTGCCAGCAGTTCCTCAAATGGTCAAGAGACCCAGTACTTC. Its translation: CASSSSNGQETQYF.

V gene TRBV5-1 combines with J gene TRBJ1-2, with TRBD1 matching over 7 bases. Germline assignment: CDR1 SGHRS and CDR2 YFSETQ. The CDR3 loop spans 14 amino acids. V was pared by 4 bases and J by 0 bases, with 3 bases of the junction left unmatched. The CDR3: CASSGDRANYGYTF. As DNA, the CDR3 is TGCGCCAGCAGCGGGGACAGAGCTAACTATGGCTACACCTTC. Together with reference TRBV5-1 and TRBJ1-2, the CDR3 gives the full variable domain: KAGVTQTPRYLIKTRGQQVTLSCSPISGHRSVSWYQQTPGQGLQFLFEYFSETQRNKGNFPGRFSGRQFSNSRSEMNVSTLELGDSALYLCASSGDRANYGYTFGSGTRLTVV.

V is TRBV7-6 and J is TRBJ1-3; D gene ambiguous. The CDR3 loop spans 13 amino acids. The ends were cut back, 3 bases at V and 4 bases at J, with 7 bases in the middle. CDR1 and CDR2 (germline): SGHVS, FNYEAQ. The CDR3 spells CASSFRAGNTIYF. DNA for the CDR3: TGTGCCAGCAGCTTTAGGGCAGGAAACACCATATATTTT.